This T cell receptor (beta chain) was sequenced in a study of T cell clones after liver transplantation. The ends were cut back, 7 bases at V and 6 bases at J, with 13 bases in the middle. Germline CDR1 is LNHDA and CDR2 is SQIVND (reference sequence). This CDR3 is 12 amino acids long. Method: immunoSEQ multiplex PCR; TCRdb's copy keeps in-frame clones and lacks some. This table holds 68,000 or so clones, 80% to 95% found once. The J gene is TRBJ2-7, the V gene TRBV19; TRBD2 is a possible D gene (5 bases). The sequence came from a human patient who received a liver transplant. The graft donor may have contributed some T cells. This specimen was CD4+ T cells from blood, taken approximately 26 months after liver transplant. This CDR3 reads CASTAGGGEQYF. The CDR3 DNA follows: TGTGCCAGTACCGCCGGTGGAGGCGAGCAGTACTTC.